This T cell receptor beta chain was sequenced during a study of T-cell reconstitution after alpha-beta-depleted transplantation in children (TCRdb year 2016). Looking at the study overall: T-cell immune reconstitution after TCRalphabeta/CD19-depleted allogeneic hematopoietic cell transplantation in children was quantitatively tracked in the study by means of TCR repertoire profiling. On the study overall, not on this receptor specifically: About two months after transplant, the apparently early recovery of alphabetaT-cell counts reportedly depended on just several hundred clones that had expanded rapidly and came from non-depleted graft cells. The high TCRbeta diversity at day 60 in some patients was ascribed to recipient T cells and intrathymic progenitors that had survived conditioning. Over the following months the frequencies of hyperexpanded clones went down, and after one year T-cell counts and TCRbeta diversity were mostly credited to newly produced T cells.

This clonotype came up a few times. Its target antigen remains unknown. There are no base qualities to consult, and no much larger clone falls within one base. V was cut back by 4 bases and J by 0 bases, leaving a gap of 11 bases between them. The CDR3 measures 15 amino acids from cysteine to phenylalanine. Just the 45-base CDR3 DNA is kept, in frame starting at base 1. Via the germline V gene, CDR1 is SGHRS and CDR2 YFSETQ. According to the study, the label for this sample's treatment or condition signals: allogeneic hematopoietic cell transplantation with graft depleted of TCRalphabeta T cells and CD19 B cells. TCRalphabeta/CD19-depleted allogeneic hematopoietic cell grafts were given to the transplant recipients, all of whom were children. The method was PCR. This sample was sequenced with an Illumina HiSeq 2500. Molecular barcoding was employed in the preparation of TCR libraries, with unique molecular identifiers being used to normalize TCRbeta repertoire quantification. The public reads were reanalyzed by TCRdb: fastp trimming at Q25, MiXCR alignment, in-frame beta chains only. Here each entry gathers all rows of one CDR3 protein and keeps the most common genes and DNA. The table for this sample lists 60,000 to 85,000 distinct CDR3 sequences; approximately 18% of them were counted only once. The ten largest clones capture approximately 55% of the sample.

The chain couples TRBV5-1 to TRBJ2-1; TRBD1 might be the D gene, on 6 matching bases. The receptor was derived from a male patient between 2 and 9 years old who had a stem cell transplant for acute lymphoblastic leukemia, so the T cells may come from the graft donor. Source: PBMCs, mostly from graft donor cells, taken 360 days after TCRalphabeta/CD19-depleted stem cell transplant. The DNA sequence is as follows: TGCGCCAGCAGCCCCGGACAGCTCTCCTACAATGAGCAGTTCTTC. Its translation is CASSPGQLSYNEQFF.